These 12 T cell receptor beta chains came from one sample sequenced in a study of OX40 agonist ivuxolimab in advanced cancers. The data were produced by immunoSEQ multiplex PCR, yet TCRdb's version contains in-frame clones alone and is incomplete. The sample contains 50,000 to 65,000 clones, around 82% of which appear only once. This specimen consisted of CD4+ or CD8+ T cells sorted from blood, obtained in a trial of the OX40 agonist ivuxolimab. These receptors were collected from an adult with an advanced solid tumor such as melanoma, head and neck, liver or kidney cancer.

The chain employs TRBV15 and TRBJ1-3; no definite D call. CDR3 length equals 16 residues. V gave up 0 bases and J gave up 0 bases, with 9 bases separating them. In germline, CDR1 is LNHNV, CDR2 YYDKDF (reference sequence). CDR3 DNA: TGTGCCACCAGCAGAGACGACCCTAGCTCTGGAAACACCATATATTTT. This sequence encodes CATSRDDPSSGNTIYF.

V gene TRBV6-1 combines with J gene TRBJ1-5; D might be TRBD1 (6 bases). Germline V CDR1 and CDR2: MNHNS, SASEGT. The CDR3 spans 14 residues. Trimming stripped 5 bases from V and 4 bases from J, with 12 bases between. The CDR3 spells CASSRGARNQPQHF. CDR3 DNA sequence: TGTGCCAGCAGTAGGGGGGCGCGGAATCAGCCCCAGCATTTT.

V and J are TRBV19 and TRBJ1-1; maybe TRBD1 (5 bases). Germline CDR1 LNHDA, CDR2 SQIVND (reference sequence). This CDR3 has 14 amino acids. V gave up 7 bases and J gave up 4 bases, with 16 bases separating them. The CDR3 DNA reads TGTGCCAGTACCTTGGGGGGTGGGTCCACTGAAGCTTTCTTT. This translates into CASTLGGGSTEAFF.

This clone was seen more than once but under ten times. The chain carries TRBV27 and TRBJ2-5; 8 positions match TRBD1. Germline trimming cut 5 bases from V and 2 bases from J; bases unmatched to any gene: 4. The CDR3 covers 14 residues. The germline CDR1 and CDR2 sequences are MNHEY and SMNVEV (reference sequence). The CDR3 is CASSRQGWQETQYF. The DNA of the CDR3 is TGTGCCAGCAGTCGACAGGGGTGGCAAGAGACCCAGTACTTC.

This clone showed up just a few times. V gene TRBV6-6 combines with J gene TRBJ2-1; D call uncertain. The CDR3 totals 15 residues. The germline V and J ends were trimmed by 3 bases and 8 bases, with 17 bases remaining between them. Germline V gives CDR1 MNHNY, CDR2 SVGAGI (reference sequence). CDR3 residues: CASSYTTRYGHEQFF. For the CDR3, the DNA is TGTGCCAGCAGTTATACCACCCGCTACGGCCATGAGCAGTTCTTC.

The chain recombines TRBV10-3 with TRBJ2-3; no firm D call. Germline CDR1 is ENHRY and CDR2 is SYGVKD. Between the trimmed V and J ends, which lost 2 bases and 4 bases, there was a span of 4 bases. This CDR3 has 12 amino acids. CDR3: CAISEKADTQYF. For the CDR3, the DNA is TGTGCCATCAGTGAGAAGGCAGATACGCAGTATTTT.

The rearrangement joins TRBV9 to TRBJ1-2; D gene uncertain. The CDR3 length is 14 residues. Looked up from germline, CDR1 is SGDLS and CDR2 is YYNGEE. With 0 bases removed from V and 0 bases from J, the gap between germline ends came to 6 bases. The CDR3 DNA reads TGTGCCAGCAGCGTAGGCCCCCCTAACTATGGCTACACCTTC. It translates to CASSVGPPNYGYTF. Full variable domain (outside the CDR3, taken from reference TRBV9 and TRBJ1-2): DSGVTQTPKHLITATGQRVTLRCSPRSGDLSVYWYQQSLDQGLQFLIQYYNGEERAKGNILERFSAQQFPDLHSELNLSSLELGDSALYFCASSVGPPNYGYTFGSGTRLTVV.

This chain uses TRBV4-3 with TRBJ2-1, with 8 bases aligning to TRBD2. CDR1 is LGHNA and CDR2 is YSLEER in the germline V gene. V dropped 5 bases and J dropped 9; count of bases not matched to a gene: 18. The CDR3 has 17 amino acids. DNA for the CDR3: TGCGCCAGCAGCAACATAAAGCGGGGGCCATCACTGGGTGAGCAGTTCTTC. Translating gives CASSNIKRGPSLGEQFF.

This clone was seen more than once but under ten times. This sequence joins TRBV6-5 and TRBJ1-1; D may be TRBD1 (5 bases). Between the trimmed V and J ends, which lost 8 bases and 3 bases, there was a span of 13 bases. CDR3 length equals 13 residues. Per the germline V gene, CDR1 is MNHEY and CDR2 is SVGAGI. Written as DNA, the CDR3 is TGTGCCAGCGGCGGGGGGTCGGACACTGAAGCTTTCTTT. Its translation: CASGGGSDTEAFF.

The chain couples TRBV19 to TRBJ1-6; D is perhaps TRBD1 (6 bases). Germline assignment: CDR1 LNHDA and CDR2 SQIVND (reference sequence). The CDR3 contains 14 residues. V shed 5 bases and J shed 6 bases, with 11 bases lying between them. This CDR3 is CASSLGRGNSPLHF. The CDR3 region has the DNA TGTGCCAGTAGTCTGGGCAGGGGTAATTCACCCCTCCACTTT.

The gene calls are TRBV9 and TRBJ2-5, with D perhaps assigned TRBD1 or TRBD2 (5 bases each). Germline-derived CDR1 and CDR2 are SGDLS and YYNGEE. V was pared by 4 bases and J by 2 bases, with 12 bases between. The CDR3 is made up of 14 amino acids. CDR3 sequence: CASSYDWGQETQYF. The CDR3, as DNA: TGTGCCAGCAGCTATGACTGGGGGCAAGAGACCCAGTACTTC.

This clone occurred a few times. The rearrangement joins TRBV19 to TRBJ1-6, with D perhaps TRBD1 (5 bases). The CDR3 covers 15 residues. Germline V CDR1 and CDR2: LNHDA, SQIVND (reference sequence). Trimming cost V 7 bases and J 9 bases, with 19 bases left between them. CDR3: CASNNAGARGSPLHF. In nucleotides, the CDR3 is TGTGCCAGTAATAATGCCGGGGCCCGGGGTTCACCCCTCCACTTT.